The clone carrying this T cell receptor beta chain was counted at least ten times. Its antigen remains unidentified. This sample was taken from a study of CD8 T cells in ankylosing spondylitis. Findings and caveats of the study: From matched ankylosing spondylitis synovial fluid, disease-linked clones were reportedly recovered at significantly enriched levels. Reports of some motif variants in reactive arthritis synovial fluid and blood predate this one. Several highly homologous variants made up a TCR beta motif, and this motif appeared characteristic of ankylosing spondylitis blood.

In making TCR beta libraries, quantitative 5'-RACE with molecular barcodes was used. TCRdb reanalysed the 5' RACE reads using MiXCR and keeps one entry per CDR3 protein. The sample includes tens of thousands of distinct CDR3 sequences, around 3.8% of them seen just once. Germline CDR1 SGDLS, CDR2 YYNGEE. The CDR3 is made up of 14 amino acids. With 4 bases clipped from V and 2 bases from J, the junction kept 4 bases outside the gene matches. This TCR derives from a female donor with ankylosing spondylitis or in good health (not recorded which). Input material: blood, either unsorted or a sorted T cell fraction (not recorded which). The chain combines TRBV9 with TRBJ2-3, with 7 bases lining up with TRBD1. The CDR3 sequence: CASSTTGFTDTQYF. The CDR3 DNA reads TGTGCCAGCAGCACGACAGGGTTCACAGATACGCAGTATTTT.